The 17 T cell receptor beta chains reported below all come from one sample, sequenced in a study of CD8 T cells in Susac syndrome. Roughly 0.45 to 1 ug RNA was reverse transcribed with random hexamers. TCRdb called the immunoSEQ multiplex PCR reads again in MiXCR, with one record for every CDR3 protein. The sample consists of 100,000 to 150,000 distinct CDR3 sequences, over 85% of them appearing once. The specimen was CD8+ T cells from PBMCs. The source of these receptors is a human donor with multiple sclerosis.

This chain joins TRBV20-1 and TRBJ2-5, with D hard to call. The CDR3 extends over 15 amino acids. The V end was cut by 0 bases, the J end by 2 bases, with 13 bases between. From germline, CDR1 is DFQATT and CDR2 SNEGSKA (reference sequence). The CDR3 spells CSARDLWAEQETQYF. The CDR3 nucleotides are TGCAGTGCTAGAGATCTTTGGGCAGAACAAGAGACCCAGTACTTC.

This chain uses TRBV7-6 with TRBJ1-3; possibly TRBD1 for D (5 bases). The length of the CDR3 is 15 residues. The germline V gene encodes CDR1 SGHVS and CDR2 FNYEAQ. Deletions cut 1 base from V and 4 bases from J, with 11 bases between. Here the CDR3 reads CASSLGGATGNTIYF. In nucleotides, the CDR3 is TGTGCCAGCAGCTTAGGCGGGGCGACGGGAAACACCATATATTTT.

This clonotype has just one count. The genes are TRBV28 and TRBJ1-2, with D perhaps TRBD1 (5 bases). V lost 2 bases, J lost 4 bases, and 11 bases lay in between. CDR1 is MDHEN and CDR2 is SYDVKM in the germline V gene. The CDR3 extends over 14 amino acids. The CDR3 nucleotides read TGTGCCAGCAGTTTAACAGGAGTCTCCTATGGCTACACCTTC. It translates to CASSLTGVSYGYTF.

This chain joins TRBV20-1 and TRBJ2-2; D remains unclear. CDR1 and CDR2 (germline): DFQATT, SNEGSKA (reference sequence). V shed 6 bases and J shed 3 bases, with 11 bases lying between them. CDR3 length: 13 amino acids. This CDR3 reads CSARTVDTGELFF. The CDR3 DNA reads as TGCAGTGCCCGGACGGTCGACACCGGGGAGCTGTTTTTT.

The J gene is TRBJ2-5, the V gene TRBV9; D possibly corresponds to TRBD1 (5 bases). This CDR3 has 16 residues. Germline CDR1 is SGDLS and CDR2 is YYNGEE. V was trimmed by 3 bases and J by 0 bases, leaving 15 bases between them. CDR3 in amino acids: CASSGGHGPNQETQYF. The CDR3 DNA reads as TGTGCCAGCAGCGGTGGACACGGCCCCAACCAAGAGACCCAGTACTTC.

This chain connects TRBV12-3 or TRBV12-4 to TRBJ2-5; 13 bases are a match to TRBD2. The V segment lost 2 bases and the J segment 7 bases; nucleotides outside the gene matches: 10. The CDR3 is 17 amino acids. The DNA of the CDR3 is TGTGCCAGCAGTTTATCCGGACTAGCGGGGGCCGAGGCGACCCAGTACTTC. This sequence encodes CASSLSGLAGAEATQYF.

The chain employs TRBV9 and TRBJ2-3, with 9 positions matching TRBD2. CDR1 and CDR2 (germline): SGDLS, YYNGEE. The CDR3 length is 15 residues. Unmatched junction bases numbered 4, after V lost 4 bases and J lost 1 base. CDR3 nucleotides: TGTGCCAGCAGCCTGACTAGCGGAGGCACAGATACGCAGTATTTT. The encoded protein is CASSLTSGGTDTQYF.

The chain uses TRBV4-1 and TRBJ1-2, with TRBD1 matching over 7 bases. The CDR3 extends over 15 amino acids. Trimming at V came to 1 base and at J to 2 bases, leaving 4 bases not matched to a gene. Germline CDR1 is MGHRA and CDR2 is YSYEKL. In DNA form, the CDR3 reads TGCGCCAGCAGCCAAGCATTGACAGGGAACTATGGCTACACCTTC. Translation gives CASSQALTGNYGYTF.

The chain uses TRBV12-3 or TRBV12-4 and TRBJ1-2; unclear D gene. The CDR3 contains 15 residues. With 0 bases removed from V and 0 bases from J, the gap between germline ends came to 8 bases. Here the CDR3 reads CASSLALSPNYGYTF. The CDR3 region has the DNA TGTGCCAGCAGTTTAGCCCTGAGCCCTAACTATGGCTACACCTTC.

The V call is TRBV28, the J call TRBJ2-1; the match to TRBD2 covers 7 bases. Looked up from germline, CDR1 is MDHEN and CDR2 is SYDVKM. V lost 3 bases and J lost 3; bases outside the gene matches: 5. The CDR3 has 15 amino acids. CDR3 in amino acids: CASSLARGDYNEQFF. Written as DNA, the CDR3 is TGTGCCAGCAGTTTGGCTCGGGGGGACTACAATGAGCAGTTCTTC.

This clonotype was observed a single time. The rearrangement uses TRBV12-5 and TRBJ2-2, with D possibly being TRBD2 (5 bases). In germline, CDR1 is LGHNT, CDR2 FRNRAP. Trimming shortened V by 0 bases and J by 1 base, and 12 bases separated the two germline ends. The CDR3 consists of 17 residues. The CDR3 is CASGLVLGPQNTGELFF. CDR3 in DNA: TGTGCTAGTGGTTTGGTACTAGGTCCCCAGAACACCGGGGAGCTGTTTTTT.

The rearrangement joins TRBV4-2 to TRBJ2-2; 11 nucleotides align to TRBD2. The junction had 7 bases not matched to a gene; V was cut back by 1 base and J by 0 bases. There are 19 residues in the CDR3. The germline gives CDR1 LGHNA, CDR2 YNFKEQ. The CDR3 spells CASSQGMGLADTNTGELFF. The CDR3 DNA reads as TGTGCCAGCAGCCAAGGGATGGGACTAGCGGACACGAACACCGGGGAGCTGTTTTTT.

This rearrangement joins TRBV4-1 to TRBJ2-5, with D perhaps matching TRBD1 or TRBD2 (5 bases each). The CDR3 spans 13 residues. Trimming left V 3 bases short and J 4 bases short, with 9 bases between. Germline V gene sequence: CDR1 MGHRA, CDR2 YSYEKL. The CDR3 is CASSQPGRETQYF. DNA of the CDR3: TGCGCCAGCAGCCAGCCAGGGAGAGAGACCCAGTACTTC.

Here the CDR3 reads CASSLRGESNQPQHF. The CDR3 region has the DNA TGTGCCAGCAGCCTAAGAGGGGAGAGCAATCAGCCCCAGCATTTT. The chain has TRBV9 and TRBJ1-5, with D possibly being TRBD1 (5 bases). The germline V gene has CDR1 SGDLS and CDR2 YYNGEE. Trimming removed 4 bases at V and 1 base at J, with 12 bases between. The CDR3 loop spans 15 amino acids.

The chain couples TRBV9 to TRBJ2-2; 11 bases fit TRBD2. Per the germline V gene, CDR1 is SGDLS and CDR2 is YYNGEE. Germline trimming cut 2 bases from V and 5 bases from J; bases unmatched to any gene: 8. This CDR3 region has 17 residues. The DNA for the CDR3 is TGTGCCAGCAGCGTCACCACTAGCGGGGGTCGGACCGGGGAGCTGTTTTTT. This gives the protein CASSVTTSGGRTGELFF.

The chain carries TRBV27 and TRBJ1-5; D is unclear. Germline V gene data show CDR1 as MNHEY and CDR2 as SMNVEV (reference sequence). CDR3 length equals 12 residues. The V and J ends lost 4 bases and 3 bases respectively, with 4 bases between them. The CDR3 loop reads CASSYNNQPQHF. The CDR3 region has the DNA TGTGCCAGCAGTTACAACAATCAGCCCCAGCATTTT.

This chain joins TRBV11-2 and TRBJ2-7; a weak D match, TRBD1 (5 bases). Trimming pared 1 base from V and 0 bases from J, leaving 10 bases between. The CDR3 runs to 15 residues. Germline CDR1 SGHAT, CDR2 FQNNGV. The chain's CDR3 is CASSLGTSGSYEQYV. The CDR3 bases are TGTGCCAGCAGCTTAGGGACATCAGGCTCCTACGAGCAGTACGTC.